The sequence of this TCR beta chain was determined in a study of blood T cell repertoires in COVID-19. About the research overall: Sample material is recorded as cDNA or gDNA derived from T cells, B-cell-depleted T cells, or PBMCs.

Original data processing: Using reference gene primer amplification, nucleated cell counts were estimated. Assay used: immunoSEQ multiplex PCR; TCRdb lists only in-frame clones, some missing. That table furnishes V, J and clone size, whereas the DNA furnished D and trimming. The table includes approximately 190,000 clones, around four fifths detected once. Germline loops: CDR1 LNHDA, CDR2 SQIVND (reference sequence). Trimming at V came to 6 bases and at J to 4 bases, leaving 8 bases not matched to a gene. This CDR3 has 16 residues. This TCR was recovered from a woman between 40 and 55 years old with acute or convalescent COVID-19. V is TRBV19 and J is TRBJ2-2, with 10 bases lining up with TRBD2. The sample taken for sequencing was peripheral blood. The CDR3 sequence: CASSRTSGVGTGELFF. The DNA of the CDR3 is TGTGCCAGTAGCCGCACTAGCGGGGTCGGCACCGGGGAGCTGTTTTTT.